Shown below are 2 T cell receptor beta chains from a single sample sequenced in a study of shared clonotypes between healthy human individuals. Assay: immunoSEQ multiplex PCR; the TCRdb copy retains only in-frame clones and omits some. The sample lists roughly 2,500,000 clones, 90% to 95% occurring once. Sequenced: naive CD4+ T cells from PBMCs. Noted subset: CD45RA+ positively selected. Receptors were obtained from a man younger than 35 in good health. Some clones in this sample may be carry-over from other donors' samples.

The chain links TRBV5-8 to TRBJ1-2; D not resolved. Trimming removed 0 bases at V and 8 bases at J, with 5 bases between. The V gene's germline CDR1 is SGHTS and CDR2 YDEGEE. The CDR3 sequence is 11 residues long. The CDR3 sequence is CASSLEQGYTF. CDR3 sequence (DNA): TGTGCCAGCAGCTTGGAACAGGGCTACACCTTC.

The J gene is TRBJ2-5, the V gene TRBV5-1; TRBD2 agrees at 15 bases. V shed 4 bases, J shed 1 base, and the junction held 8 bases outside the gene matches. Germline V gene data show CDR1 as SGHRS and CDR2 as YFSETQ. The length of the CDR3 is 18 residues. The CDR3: CASSGLGGLAGGQETQYF. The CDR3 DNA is TGCGCCAGCAGCGGATTAGGGGGACTAGCGGGAGGCCAAGAGACCCAGTACTTC.